These T cell receptor beta chains were read from a single sample in a study of blood T cell repertoires in COVID-19. Using immunoSEQ multiplex PCR, the repertoire was profiled, and TCRdb retains in-frame clones only, with some absent. There are some 340,000 clones in the sample; roughly 85% occur only once, and about 3.6% lies in the top ten. The sequencing input was peripheral blood. These receptors were collected from a young woman with acute or convalescent COVID-19. Each CDR3 is given with its conserved first and last residue. The D gene is left open where the match is weak. Clone sizes are given selectively: once, few, many, or a class where the clone is expanded.

D: TRBD1; V: TRBV19; J: TRBJ2-3; size: NA; CDR3: CASSNRGPTDTQYF; DNA: TGTGCCAGTAGTAACAGGGGGCCCACAGATACGCAGTATTTT
D: TRBD1; V: TRBV10-3; J: TRBJ2-1; size: NA; CDR3: CAISGYRDSSYNEQFF; DNA: TGTGCCATCAGTGGGTACCGGGACAGCTCCTACAATGAGCAGTTCTTC
D: NA; V: TRBV14; J: TRBJ1-2; size: NA; CDR3: CASSLTGGYTF; DNA: TGTGCCAGCAGCCTAACAGGGGGCTACACCTTC
D: NA; V: TRBV5-6; J: TRBJ1-2; size: NA; CDR3: CASTSQGTSIGYGYTF; DNA: TGTGCCAGCACCTCGCAAGGGACTTCCATAGGGTATGGCTACACCTTC
D: NA; V: TRBV5-1; J: TRBJ1-1; size: NA; CDR3: CASSSRGATEAFF; DNA: TGCGCCAGCAGCTCCCGGGGGGCCACTGAAGCTTTCTTT
D: TRBD1; V: TRBV7-9; J: TRBJ2-7; size: NA; CDR3: CASIRQGASSYEQYF; DNA: TGTGCCAGCATCCGACAGGGTGCGAGCTCCTACGAGCAGTACTTC
D: NA; V: TRBV19; J: TRBJ2-3; size: NA; CDR3: CASRSGVWGADTQYF; DNA: TGTGCCAGTAGGTCGGGAGTTTGGGGCGCAGATACGCAGTATTTT
D: TRBD2; V: TRBV4-1; J: TRBJ2-6; size: NA; CDR3: CASSLAGSGANVLTF; DNA: TGCGCCAGCAGCCTAGCGGGCTCTGGGGCCAACGTCCTGACTTTC
D: NA; V: TRBV28; J: TRBJ1-1; size: NA; CDR3: CASSFDLTGRQTEAFF; DNA: TGTGCCAGCAGTTTCGATCTAACAGGGAGACAAACTGAAGCTTTCTTT
D: NA; V: TRBV7-3; J: TRBJ1-1; size: NA; CDR3: CASSAGGAASTEAFF; DNA: TGTGCCAGCAGTGCGGGGGGGGCCGCGAGCACTGAAGCTTTCTTT
D: TRBD1; V: TRBV19; J: TRBJ1-6; size: NA; CDR3: CASTRQGSSPLHF; DNA: TGTGCCAGTACCAGACAGGGTTCTTCACCCCTCCACTTT
D: NA; V: TRBV10-1; J: TRBJ1-1; size: NA; CDR3: CASSGQLNTEAFF; DNA: TGCGCCAGCAGTGGACAGTTGAACACTGAAGCTTTCTTT
D: TRBD1; V: TRBV19; J: TRBJ2-7; size: NA; CDR3: CASSLGTGVPYEQYF; DNA: TGTGCCAGTAGTCTGGGGACAGGGGTCCCCTACGAGCAGTACTTC
D: TRBD2; V: TRBV6-2/TRBV6-3; J: TRBJ2-7; size: few; CDR3: CASSFNPTSFISYEQYF; DNA: TGTGCCAGCAGTTTTAATCCGACTAGCTTCATCTCCTACGAGCAGTACTTC
D: NA; V: TRBV10-3; J: TRBJ1-5; size: NA; CDR3: CASQVDSNSNQPQHF; DNA: TGTGCCAGCCAAGTGGACAGCAATAGCAATCAGCCCCAGCATTTT
D: TRBD2; V: TRBV30; J: TRBJ2-1; size: NA; CDR3: CASREGSYNEQFF; DNA: TGTGCCTCCCGGGAGGGCTCCTACAATGAGCAGTTCTTC
D: TRBD1; V: TRBV28; J: TRBJ1-2; size: NA; CDR3: CASKTNPGQGSYGYTF; DNA: TGTGCCAGCAAGACTAACCCGGGACAGGGGAGTTATGGCTACACCTTC
D: NA; V: TRBV24-1; J: TRBJ2-2; size: NA; CDR3: CATSDHRDSGELFF; DNA: TGTGCCACCAGTGACCACAGGGATTCCGGGGAGCTGTTTTTT
D: TRBD2; V: TRBV13; J: TRBJ2-3; size: NA; CDR3: CASSLRGGAFTDTQYF; DNA: TGTGCCAGCAGTTTACGGGGGGGGGCGTTCACAGATACGCAGTATTTT
D: NA; V: TRBV5-1; J: TRBJ1-1; size: NA; CDR3: CASRGAGEAFF; DNA: TGCGCCAGCAGGGGGGCAGGGGAAGCTTTCTTT
D: TRBD2; V: TRBV29-1; J: TRBJ2-2; size: NA; CDR3: CSAITSGRIRGTGELFF; DNA: TGCAGCGCAATAACTAGCGGGAGGATCCGAGGCACCGGGGAGCTGTTTTTT
D: NA; V: TRBV28; J: TRBJ2-3; size: NA; CDR3: CASSLNGKFTDTQYF; DNA: TGTGCCAGCAGTTTAAACGGGAAGTTCACAGATACGCAGTATTTT
D: NA; V: TRBV6-2/TRBV6-3; J: TRBJ2-7; size: NA; CDR3: CASSWARVSYEQYF; DNA: TGTGCCAGCAGTTGGGCCAGAGTATCCTACGAGCAGTACTTC
D: NA; V: TRBV9; J: TRBJ1-5; size: NA; CDR3: CASGRTGRLGQPQHF; DNA: TGTGCCAGCGGGAGGACTGGCAGGCTCGGGCAGCCCCAGCATTTT
D: TRBD1; V: TRBV24-1; J: TRBJ1-6; size: few; CDR3: CATTRQGNNSPLHF; DNA: TGTGCCACCACCAGACAGGGGAATAATTCACCCCTCCACTTT
D: NA; V: TRBV9; J: TRBJ2-1; size: NA; CDR3: CASSVVEGARNEQFF; DNA: TGTGCCAGCAGCGTAGTCGAAGGGGCGCGGAATGAGCAGTTCTTC
D: NA; V: TRBV9; J: TRBJ2-5; size: NA; CDR3: CASSVDTRTPETQYF; DNA: TGTGCCAGCAGCGTGGACACCCGTACCCCAGAGACCCAGTACTTC
D: NA; V: TRBV5-1; J: TRBJ2-2; size: NA; CDR3: CASSPLQTITGELFF; DNA: TGCGCCAGCAGCCCCCTACAGACAATCACCGGGGAGCTGTTTTTT
D: NA; V: TRBV7-9; J: TRBJ1-5; size: NA; CDR3: CASSSDEDGNQPQHF; DNA: TGTGCCAGCAGCTCCGACGAGGATGGCAATCAGCCCCAGCATTTT
D: NA; V: TRBV12-3/TRBV12-4; J: TRBJ2-1; size: NA; CDR3: CASTHFNRHEQFF; DNA: TGTGCCAGCACCCACTTCAACAGGCATGAGCAGTTCTTC
D: TRBD2; V: TRBV9; J: TRBJ2-1; size: NA; CDR3: CASSASGSIANEQFF; DNA: TGTGCCAGCAGCGCCAGCGGGAGCATAGCCAATGAGCAGTTCTTC
D: NA; V: TRBV4-1; J: TRBJ1-1; size: few; CDR3: CASSHGAEEAEAFF; DNA: TGCGCCAGCAGCCATGGGGCGGAAGAAGCTGAAGCTTTCTTT
D: TRBD2; V: TRBV2; J: TRBJ2-7; size: NA; CDR3: CASSPGLVQYEQYF; DNA: TGTGCCAGCAGTCCGGGACTAGTTCAATACGAGCAGTACTTC
D: TRBD2; V: TRBV4-1; J: TRBJ2-1; size: few; CDR3: CASSQVDLGLVGNEQFF; DNA: TGCGCCAGCAGCCAAGTGGACTTGGGACTAGTGGGGAATGAGCAGTTCTTC
D: NA; V: TRBV5-1; J: TRBJ2-1; size: NA; CDR3: CASSLGQQGGNEQFF; DNA: TGCGCCAGCAGCTTGGGTCAGCAAGGAGGGAATGAGCAGTTCTTC
D: NA; V: TRBV6-5; J: TRBJ1-5; size: NA; CDR3: CASPEPSGSNQPQHF; DNA: TGTGCCAGCCCCGAACCTTCGGGAAGCAATCAGCCCCAGCATTTT
D: NA; V: TRBV2; J: TRBJ1-1; size: NA; CDR3: CASGANTEAFF; DNA: TGTGCCAGCGGTGCTAACACTGAAGCTTTCTTT
D: NA; V: TRBV9; J: TRBJ1-2; size: few; CDR3: CASSPRTAWTGYTF; DNA: TGTGCCAGCAGCCCTAGGACAGCCTGGACTGGCTACACCTTC
D: NA; V: TRBV12-5; J: TRBJ2-3; size: NA; CDR3: CASGPLTDTQYF; DNA: TGTGCTAGTGGTCCCCTCACAGATACGCAGTATTTT
D: NA; V: TRBV5-6; J: TRBJ2-6; size: NA; CDR3: CASSPRLRVGANVLTF; DNA: TGTGCCAGCAGCCCCAGGCTCAGGGTTGGGGCCAACGTCCTGACTTTC
D: TRBD1; V: TRBV4-1; J: TRBJ2-7; size: NA; CDR3: CASSQEDRGYEQYF; DNA: TGCGCCAGCAGCCAAGAGGACAGGGGCTACGAGCAGTACTTC
D: NA; V: TRBV5-1; J: TRBJ2-5; size: NA; CDR3: CASSRQEETQYF; DNA: TGCGCCAGCAGCCGACAAGAAGAGACCCAGTACTTC
D: TRBD1; V: TRBV24-1; J: TRBJ2-2; size: NA; CDR3: CATSDAPGTGENTGELFF; DNA: TGTGCCACCAGTGATGCCCCCGGGACAGGGGAGAACACCGGGGAGCTGTTTTTT
D: TRBD1; V: TRBV6-5; J: TRBJ1-1; size: NA; CDR3: CASKAGGWNTEAFF; DNA: TGTGCCAGCAAGGCAGGGGGCTGGAACACTGAAGCTTTCTTT
D: NA; V: TRBV29-1; J: TRBJ2-1; size: few; CDR3: CSVVWGRSSYNEQFF; DNA: TGCAGCGTTGTCTGGGGCAGGAGCTCCTACAATGAGCAGTTCTTC
D: TRBD1; V: TRBV6-2/TRBV6-3; J: TRBJ1-5; size: NA; CDR3: CASSYRLGQGDNQPQHF; DNA: TGTGCCAGCAGTTATAGGTTGGGACAGGGAGACAATCAGCCCCAGCATTTT
D: TRBD1; V: TRBV7-2; J: TRBJ1-6; size: NA; CDR3: CASSLMTGDNSPLHF; DNA: TGTGCCAGCAGCCTGATGACAGGGGATAATTCACCCCTCCACTTT
D: TRBD1; V: TRBV12-5; J: TRBJ1-2; size: NA; CDR3: CASGLTQTGGAATF; DNA: TGTGCTAGTGGTTTGACCCAGACAGGGGGCGCCGCCACCTTC
D: TRBD1; V: TRBV27; J: TRBJ1-1; size: NA; CDR3: CASSRNRDRPMNTEAFF; DNA: TGTGCCAGCAGTAGAAATCGGGACAGACCCATGAACACTGAAGCTTTCTTT
D: TRBD1; V: TRBV7-2; J: TRBJ1-3; size: NA; CDR3: CASSLGGFRGRGNTIYF; DNA: TGTGCCAGCAGCTTAGGAGGTTTCAGGGGGCGCGGAAACACCATATATTTT
D: TRBD2; V: TRBV30; J: TRBJ2-5; size: NA; CDR3: CAWSVLERGSQETQYF; DNA: TGTGCCTGGAGTGTTCTCGAGCGGGGGAGCCAAGAGACCCAGTACTTC
D: NA; V: TRBV20-1; J: TRBJ1-2; size: few; CDR3: CSASGAPGGSDYGYTF; DNA: TGCAGTGCTAGTGGTGCCCCCGGAGGGTCCGACTATGGCTACACCTTC
D: TRBD2; V: TRBV12-5; J: TRBJ2-3; size: NA; CDR3: CASGLAILAGDADTQYF; DNA: TGTGCTAGTGGTTTGGCGATTCTAGCGGGAGACGCAGATACGCAGTATTTT